Sequencing of this T cell receptor beta chain was carried out in a study of T cell clonality in common variable immunodeficiency. Study-level points and caveats: In common variable immunodeficiency, TCR beta chains reportedly carried fewer deletions and N-nucleotide insertions. Compared with controls, CVID subjects had fewer shared TCRbeta clones.

Germline V gene data show CDR1 as SGHRS and CDR2 as YFSETQ. This CDR3 is built from 16 residues. The V segment lost 0 bases and the J segment 2 bases; nucleotides outside the gene matches: 7. Some clones are missing from TCRdb's copy, which holds only in-frame ones; the method was immunoSEQ multiplex PCR. The sample includes fewer than 60,000 clones, none of them occurring once. The sample holds many counts of this clone. The antigen remains unidentified. Read coverage stops 3 residues before the CDR3 terminus; the germline J gene supplies the remainder. Sequencing used peripheral blood mononuclear cells. This chain links TRBV5-1 with TRBJ2-5, with 7 bases lining up with TRBD2. The source of this sequence is a person aged 18 to 75 in good health. The CDR3 bases that were read are TGCGCCAGCAGCTTGGCCGGGGGGATGGCTCAAGAGACC. Protein sequence: CASSLAGGMAQET. The complete CDR3 sequence is CASSLAGGMAQETQYF. Using reference TRBV5-1 and TRBJ2-5 for the parts outside the CDR3, the full variable domain is KAGVTQTPRYLIKTRGQQVTLSCSPISGHRSVSWYQQTPGQGLQFLFEYFSETQRNKGNFPGRFSGRQFSNSRSEMNVSTLELGDSALYLCASSLAGGMAQETQYFGPGTRLLVL.